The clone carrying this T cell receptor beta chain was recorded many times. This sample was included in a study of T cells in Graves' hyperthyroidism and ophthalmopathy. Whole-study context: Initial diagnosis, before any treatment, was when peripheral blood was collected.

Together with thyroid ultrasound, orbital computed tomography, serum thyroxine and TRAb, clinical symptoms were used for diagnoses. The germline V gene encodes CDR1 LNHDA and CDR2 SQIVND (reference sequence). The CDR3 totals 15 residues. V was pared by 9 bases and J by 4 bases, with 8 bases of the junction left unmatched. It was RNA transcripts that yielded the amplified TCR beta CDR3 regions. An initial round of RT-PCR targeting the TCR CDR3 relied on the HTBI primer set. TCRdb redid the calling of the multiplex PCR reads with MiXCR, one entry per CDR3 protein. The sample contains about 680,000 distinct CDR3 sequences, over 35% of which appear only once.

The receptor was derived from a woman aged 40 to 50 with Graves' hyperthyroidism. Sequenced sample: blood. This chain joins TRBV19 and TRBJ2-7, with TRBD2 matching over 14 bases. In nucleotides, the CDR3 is TGTGCCAGCAGCCCGGGACTAGCGGGGGTTTACGAGCAGTACTTC. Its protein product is CASSPGLAGVYEQYF.